The 5 T cell receptor beta chains presented below share a single source sample, sequenced in a study of T cell responses to AZD1222 COVID-19 vaccine. Measured with immunoSEQ multiplex PCR; TCRdb has only the in-frame clones, and not every one. The table has about 130,000 clones, around 87% seen once. The sequences come from peripheral blood, collected on day 0 of AZD1222 vaccination. All receptors come from an adult in good health.

This rearrangement joins TRBV30 to TRBJ2-1; 11 bases match TRBD1. The CDR3 is 14 amino acids. V gave up 7 bases and J gave up 4 bases; unmatched junction bases: 6. Germline values: CDR1 GTSNPN, CDR2 SVGIG (reference sequence). CDR3: CASPGTGGYNEQFF. In nucleotides, the CDR3 is TGTGCCTCGCCGGGGACAGGGGGTTACAATGAGCAGTTCTTC.

The chain carries TRBV11-2 and TRBJ2-2; D may be TRBD1 (5 bases). The CDR3 contains 16 residues. Germline CDR1 reads SGHAT; CDR2 reads FQNNGV. Trimming left V 5 bases short and J 1 base short, with 14 bases between. The CDR3, as DNA: TGTGCCAGCAGCCACCGCAGGGCCAAGAACACCGGGGAGCTGTTTTTT. Translating gives CASSHRRAKNTGELFF. Full variable domain (remainder filled in from reference TRBV11-2 and TRBJ2-2): EAGVAQSPRYKIIEKRQSVAFWCNPISGHATLYWYQQILGQGPKLLIQFQNNGVVDDSQLPKDRFSAERLKGVDSTLKIQPAKLEDSAVYLCASSHRRAKNTGELFFGEGSRLTVL.

J is TRBJ2-7 and V is TRBV5-1, with 11 bases fitting TRBD1. J was trimmed by 4 bases and V by 0 bases; bases with no gene match: 6. The CDR3 is 16 amino acids. From germline, CDR1 is SGHRS and CDR2 YFSETQ. Written as DNA, the CDR3 is TGCGCCAGCAGCTTGGCCCCGGGACAGGGGGAGTACGAGCAGTACTTC. Translation gives CASSLAPGQGEYEQYF.

The chain links TRBV7-8 to TRBJ2-5, with D uncertain. Deletions cut 5 bases from V and 2 bases from J, with 6 bases between. Germline lookup yields CDR1 SGHVS and CDR2 FQNEAQ. The CDR3 is made up of 12 amino acids. CDR3 in DNA: TGTGCCAGCAGCCCGAGACAAGAGACCCAGTACTTC. Translating it yields CASSPRQETQYF.

This clone appeared a single time. This chain links TRBV9 with TRBJ1-5; no definite D call. V was pared by 0 bases and J by 1 base, with 5 bases between. This CDR3 comprises 14 residues. The germline gives CDR1 SGDLS, CDR2 YYNGEE. The CDR3 DNA follows: TGTGCCAGCAGCGTAGCCACAAGCAATCAGCCCCAGCATTTT. Amino acids: CASSVATSNQPQHF.